The present TCR beta chain was sequenced within a study of early T cells in non-severe SARS-CoV-2 infection. V was pared by 4 bases and J by 6 bases, with 11 bases of the junction left unmatched. The CDR3 spans 17 residues. Germline CDR1 is SGHDT and CDR2 is YYEEEE. TCRdb itself ran the 5' RACE reads through MiXCR, one entry per CDR3 protein. The data show about 130,000 distinct CDR3 sequences, with about 15% seen just once and just over 20% held by the top ten. Sequencing was performed on whole blood. This clonotype was sampled from an adult who was a healthcare worker with PCR-confirmed SARS-CoV-2 infection or an uninfected control (not recorded which). The chain uses TRBV5-6 and TRBJ1-6; 9 bases line up with TRBD1. CDR3 residues: CASSAFIQGAGNSPLHF. The DNA of the CDR3 is TGTGCCAGCAGCGCCTTTATACAGGGGGCTGGTAATTCACCCCTCCACTTT.